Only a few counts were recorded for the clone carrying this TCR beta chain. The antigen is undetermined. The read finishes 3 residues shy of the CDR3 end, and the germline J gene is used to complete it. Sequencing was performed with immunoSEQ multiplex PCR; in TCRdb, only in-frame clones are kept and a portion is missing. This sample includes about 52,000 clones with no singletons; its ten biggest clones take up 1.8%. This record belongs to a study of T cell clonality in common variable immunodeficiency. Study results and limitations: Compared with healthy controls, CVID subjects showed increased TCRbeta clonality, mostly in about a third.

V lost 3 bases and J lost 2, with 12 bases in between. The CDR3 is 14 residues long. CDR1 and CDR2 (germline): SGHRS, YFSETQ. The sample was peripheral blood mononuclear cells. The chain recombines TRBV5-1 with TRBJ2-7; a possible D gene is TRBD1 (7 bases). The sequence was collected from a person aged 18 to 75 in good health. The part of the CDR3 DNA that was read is TGCGCCAGCAGCTCGGGGGACAGACCCTACGAG. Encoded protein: CASSSGDRPYE. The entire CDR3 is CASSSGDRPYEQYF. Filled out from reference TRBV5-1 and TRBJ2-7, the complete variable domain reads KAGVTQTPRYLIKTRGQQVTLSCSPISGHRSVSWYQQTPGQGLQFLFEYFSETQRNKGNFPGRFSGRQFSNSRSEMNVSTLELGDSALYLCASSSGDRPYEQYFGPGTRLTVT.